The TCR beta chain described here comes from a study of radiation and T cells in renal cell carcinoma (dated by TCRdb to 2020 to 2022). General notes on the study: The samples were drawn from a clinical trial, where primary renal cell carcinomas were treated with 15 Gy of stereotactic body radiation therapy and then removed by nephrectomy 4 weeks afterward. A total of 50 to 60 samples underwent TCR beta sequencing, made up of roughly 26 tumors and about 27 peripheral blood samples. Across all 50 or so samples, 4,016,671 unique CDR3 nucleotide sequences, encoding 2,658,974 unique CDR3 amino acid sequences, were identified.

Note on this clone: No antigen is known for it. No much larger clonotype is one base removed from it; base qualities were not supplied.

Following the manufacturer's recommendations, the immunoSEQ kit was used to generate TCR beta libraries from genomic DNA. To prepare the libraries, a first multiplex PCR with proprietary primers was run, followed by a second PCR that added unique barcodes, and a bead cleanup was done after each round. Each sample batch included a kit-provided positive control reaction and a negative control reaction. The final libraries were assessed on an Agilent 4200 TapeStation D1000 ScreenTape, pooled by volume, and quantified by qPCR. Sequencing was performed on an Illumina NextSeq500 with a MidOutput 150-cycle cartridge, and 156 Read1 and 15 Index1 cycles were run with kit custom primers. The pooled library was loaded at 0.9 to 1 pM with an approximately 20% PhiX control spike-in. Per the authors' processing: Vendor-processed data were analyzed in R, with a clonotype defined as all T cells sharing the same CDR3 nucleotide sequence. For clone abundance analyses, frequencies were normalized to the 10,000 most abundant clones per sample. Public T cell clones, which averaged fewer than five per sample, were excluded before analysis. Tumor-enriched and baseline blood-enriched clonotypes were defined by at least a 32-fold difference in abundance between compartments. A beta-binomial differential abundance model was used to identify clonotypes that expanded or contracted between blood time points. The Baroni-Urbani and Buser coefficient was used to measure tumor-blood repertoire similarity, and groups were compared with two-tailed Wilcoxon tests in R. Here the immuneACCESS table is served through TCRdb, limited to in-frame sequences with V and J called. Missing clones are a known gap in these copies; in checked studies unresolved V genes cover under half, and the rest lacks a known reason. The V and J calls and clone size were taken over from that table, and D and trimming were inferred from the DNA. The sample data list 120,000 or so clones, and 80% to 90% of these were observed just once. Under 2.5% of the sample is taken by the ten largest.

CDR1 and CDR2 (SQVTM, ANQGSEA) derive from the germline V gene. The CDR3 runs 13 amino acids, cysteine and phenylalanine included. This entry keeps only the CDR3 DNA: 39 bases, framed from base 1. Ends trimmed: V by 4 bases, J by 4 bases; bases unmatched to a gene: 6. Per the publication, the time point label means: blood 2 weeks post-SBRT. What this sample's treatment or condition label stands for: 15 Gy SBRT to primary tumor, nephrectomy 4 weeks later. To track tumor-enriched clonotypes, serial peripheral blood was sampled from radiation-treated patients at baseline and at 2 weeks and 4 weeks after SBRT. Every patient had renal cell carcinoma of clear cell pathology. The QIAamp DNA Blood Mini Kit (Qiagen) was used to prepare genomic DNA for TCR sequencing. Only samples passing all quality control checks were included in the analyses. The paper as a whole reports these results and caveats: Because no pretreatment tumor biopsies were available, whether clonotypes were present in the tumor at baseline could not be determined. In blood, the top tumor clonotypes increased between baseline and 2 weeks post-radiation and then shrank by 4 weeks, which suggests that tumor-resident clones expanded only transiently. Changes in the blood repertoire were not tracked past 4 weeks after treatment. Because the trial had a single-armed design, the trial could not examine how radiation dose or scheduling affected the TCR repertoire.

This receptor was obtained from a woman aged 55-75 years with renal cell carcinoma. This specimen consisted of blood, obtained from a patient whose treatment included radiotherapy and nephrectomy. The receptor chain draws on TRBV29-1 and TRBJ1-2, with 7 bases aligning to TRBD1. The CDR3 in this case is CSVGRQGRYGYTF. The sequence in DNA is TGCAGCGTTGGGAGACAGGGTCGCTATGGCTACACCTTC.